This T cell receptor (beta chain) was identified during a study of T cells in Graves' hyperthyroidism and ophthalmopathy. General study findings and limits: Before onset, by a median of approximately 6.2 months, the model predicted ophthalmopathy. Most thyroid clonotypes with frequency above 0.001 were detected in blood.

The source material, RNA transcripts, was used to amplify TCR beta CDR3 regions. The study used the HTBI primer set for a first-round RT-PCR of the TCR CDR3. Each CDR3 protein gets one entry after TCRdb re-called the multiplex PCR reads with MiXCR. The sample comprises hundreds of thousands of distinct CDR3 sequences, just under 45% of which are singletons, and less than 8.5% rests with the top ten. For this clonotype: Its antigen is unknown.

The sequence came from an adult man with Graves' disease, either hyperthyroidism or ophthalmopathy (not recorded which). The sequenced sample was peripheral blood or thyroid tissue (not recorded which).

CDR3 DNA: TGCAGCGTTGGCAGGGCCATTGGCTACACCTTC. It is translated as CSVGRAIGYTF. V gene TRBV29-1 combines with J gene TRBJ1-2; D is perhaps TRBD1 (5 bases). CDR3 length: 11 residues. V gave up 4 bases and J gave up 7 bases, with 10 bases separating them. The germline V gene encodes CDR1 SQVTM and CDR2 ANQGSEA. Complete variable domain (other parts from reference TRBV29-1 and TRBJ1-2): SAVISQKPSRDICQRGTSLTIQCQVDSQVTMMFWYRQQPGQSLTLIATANQGSEATYESGFVIDKFPISRPNLTFSTLTVSNMSPEDSSIYLCSVGRAIGYTFGSGTRLTVV.